The clone carrying this T cell receptor (beta chain) was observed a single time. Self-reported history from a screening survey and questionnaire set each donor's cohort. Data came from immunoSEQ multiplex PCR; TCRdb stores just in-frame clones and leaves some out. The sample lists 150,000 to 200,000 clones; 86% were seen once. The entry originates in a study of blood T cell repertoires in COVID-19. Germline V gene lookup returns CDR1 SEHNR and CDR2 FQNEAQ (reference sequence). V lost 1 base to trimming and J lost 2 bases, with 8 bases between them. The CDR3 runs 15 residues. The TCR originated in a woman aged 40 to 50 in a cohort exposed to, infected with or recovered from COVID-19 (not recorded which). The sample taken for sequencing was PBMCs or T cells enriched from blood (not recorded which). The chain is built from TRBV7-9 and TRBJ2-2, with no clear D. CDR3 sequence (DNA): TGTGCCAGCAGCTTAGTGATGGGCAACACCGGGGAGCTGTTTTTT. It codes for CASSLVMGNTGELFF.